The sample holds a few counts of the clone carrying this TCR beta chain. No antigen is known for it. Combining a sample-barcoded 5' primer with a J-beta primer mix, a second PCR ran for about 7 to 12 cycles. TCRdb processed the 5' RACE reads anew with MiXCR; each CDR3 protein has one entry. The sample contains about 780,000 distinct CDR3 sequences, around 45% of which appear only once. This CDR3 spans 14 amino acids. V was cut by 0 bases and J by 2 bases, with 7 bases left in between. Germline V gives CDR1 SEHNR, CDR2 FQNEAQ (reference sequence). These data originate in a study of blood T cells in healthy people across ages. Study results and limitations: More naive CD4+ cells and higher diversity marked long-lived donors relative to aged donors.

V usage is TRBV7-9 and J usage is TRBJ1-2; no definite D call. The receptor comes from an elderly man in good health. The sequencing sample was made of blood. The CDR3 sequence: CASSLAVVNYGYTF. CDR3 DNA sequence: TGTGCCAGCAGCTTAGCAGTTGTCAACTATGGCTACACCTTC.